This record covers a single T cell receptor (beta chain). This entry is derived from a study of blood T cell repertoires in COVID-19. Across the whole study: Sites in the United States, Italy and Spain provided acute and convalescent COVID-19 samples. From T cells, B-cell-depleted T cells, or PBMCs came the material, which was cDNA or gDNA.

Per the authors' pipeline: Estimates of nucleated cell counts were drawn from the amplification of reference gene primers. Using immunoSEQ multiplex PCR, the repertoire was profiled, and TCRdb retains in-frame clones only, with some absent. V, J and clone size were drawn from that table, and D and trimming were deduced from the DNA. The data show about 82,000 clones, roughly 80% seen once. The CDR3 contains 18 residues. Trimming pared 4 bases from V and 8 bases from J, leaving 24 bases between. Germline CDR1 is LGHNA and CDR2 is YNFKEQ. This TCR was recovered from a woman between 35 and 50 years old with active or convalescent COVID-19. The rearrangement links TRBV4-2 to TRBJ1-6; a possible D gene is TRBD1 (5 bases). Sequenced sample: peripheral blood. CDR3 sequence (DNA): TGTGCCAGCAGCCCCCTGCCAGGGTGGGTCAGGGTGCATTCACCCCTCCACTTT. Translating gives CASSPLPGWVRVHSPLHF.